The next 5 T cell receptor beta chains were all read from a single sample in a study of metastatic and nonmetastatic thyroid tumors (dated by TCRdb to 2019 to 2021). Before undergoing thyroid surgery, none of the patients had been given any kind of treatment. The library was prepared using PCR. TCRdb shows the sequencer as Illumina HiSeq 4000. The public reads were run again by TCRdb, first through fastp at Q25 and then through MiXCR, and only productive beta chains were kept. This sample comprises about 31,000 clones, around 20% of them detected only once. In total, the top ten clones hold roughly 22% of the sample. The sample consisted of blood. The receptors stem from a female donor with papillary thyroid cancer or a benign thyroid nodule (not recorded which). Some clones in this sample may be carry-over from other donors' samples.

V usage is TRBV30 and J usage is TRBJ2-3; D call uncertain. The V gene lost 0 bases and the J gene lost 4 bases, with 5 bases spanning the gap. The CDR3 contains 12 residues. Germline V gene lookup returns CDR1 GTSNPN and CDR2 SVGIG (reference sequence). CDR3 DNA: TGTGCCTGGAGTGTACTTTCAGATACGCAGTATTTT. Its protein product is CAWSVLSDTQYF.

This clone was counted only a few times. The gene calls are TRBV6-1 and TRBJ2-2; possibly TRBD1 for D (8 bases). The CDR3 covers 14 residues. V was clipped by 7 bases and J by 8 bases, with 17 bases between them. Germline-derived CDR1 and CDR2 are MNHNS and SASEGT. The CDR3 sequence is CASNPQGGAGELFF. The CDR3 region has the DNA TGTGCCAGCAACCCACAGGGGGGGGCGGGGGAGCTGTTTTTT.

This clone is medium-sized (0.01 to 0.1%) by share. V gene TRBV6-1 combines with J gene TRBJ1-6; D ambiguous. This CDR3 is 13 amino acids long. Germline loops: CDR1 MNHNS, CDR2 SASEGT. The V end lost 5 bases, the J end lost 7 bases, and 9 bases lay between the germline ends. In nucleotides, the CDR3 is TGTGCCAGCAGTAGCAGAATAAATTCACCCCTCCACTTT. This sequence encodes CASSSRINSPLHF.

By its share, this clone is medium-sized. The rearrangement uses TRBV2 and TRBJ2-2; 9 bases agree with TRBD1. CDR1 is SNHLY and CDR2 is FYNNEI in the germline V gene. The CDR3 is 15 amino acids. Trimming at V came to 6 bases and at J to 4 bases, leaving 6 bases not matched to a gene. The CDR3 sequence is CASRETGQGTGELFF. The CDR3 DNA reads TGTGCCAGCAGGGAGACGGGACAGGGCACCGGGGAGCTGTTTTTT.

At least ten counts were recorded for this clone. The chain recombines TRBV4-3 with TRBJ2-1; TRBD2 matches 12 bases. Germline values: CDR1 LGHNA, CDR2 YSLEER. This CDR3 spans 14 amino acids. J was trimmed by 5 bases and V by 6 bases; bases with no gene match: 2. CDR3 region: CASRRTSGDNEQFF. In nucleotides, the CDR3 is TGCGCCAGCAGACGGACTAGCGGGGACAATGAGCAGTTCTTC.